These T cell receptor beta chains were read from a single sample in a study of blood T cell repertoires in COVID-19. Some clones are missing from TCRdb's copy, which holds only in-frame ones; the method was immunoSEQ multiplex PCR. The profile shows approximately 270,000 clones, more than 85% of them singletons. Source material: peripheral blood. The origin of the receptors is a man younger than 40 with acute or convalescent COVID-19. Each CDR3 is given with its conserved first and last residue. A D gene is named only where the DNA matches it firmly. Expanded clones are given a class, and other clones once, few, many or no size at all.

d_call	v_call	clone_size	j_call	cdr3_nt	cdr3_aa
TRBD1	TRBV10-3	-	TRBJ2-5	TGTGCCATCAGTCGGACAGGGGGTGGAGGAGAGACCCAGTACTTC	CAISRTGGGGETQYF
-	TRBV5-6	-	TRBJ2-7	TGTGCCAGCAGCTATACCAGGGTCTACGAGCAGTACTTC	CASSYTRVYEQYF
TRBD1	TRBV4-1	-	TRBJ2-5	TGCGCCAGCAGCCAGCCGACAGGGGGCCAAGAGACCCAGTACTTC	CASSQPTGGQETQYF
TRBD2	TRBV9	-	TRBJ2-3	TGTGCCAGCAGCCCTACACGACTAGCGGGGGGCTCCCCCACAGATACGCAGTATTTT	CASSPTRLAGGSPTDTQYF
-	TRBV7-2	once	TRBJ1-2	TGTGCCAGCAGCTTAGCAGGGGTTGGCTACACCTTC	CASSLAGVGYTF
TRBD2	TRBV7-8	-	TRBJ2-7	TGTGCCAGCAGCTTTACTAGCGGGAGGGGCCACGAGCAGTACTTC	CASSFTSGRGHEQYF
-	TRBV5-1	-	TRBJ2-3	TGCGCCAGCAGCTTGGCCTCGGGGGGCTGGACAGATACGCAGTATTTT	CASSLASGGWTDTQYF
-	TRBV15	-	TRBJ2-3	TGTGCCACCAGCAGAGATAAGTTCGCGGTCACAGATACGCAGTATTTT	CATSRDKFAVTDTQYF
TRBD2	TRBV11-2	-	TRBJ2-5	TGTGCCAGCAGCTTAGCAGGGAGTTCGGGGGGGACCCAGTACTTC	CASSLAGSSGGTQYF
TRBD1	TRBV6-5	-	TRBJ2-7	TGTGCCAGCAGTTACTCGCGTACAGGGGTCCACGAGCAGTACTTC	CASSYSRTGVHEQYF
TRBD2	TRBV11-2	-	TRBJ2-1	TGTGCCAGCAGCTTAGGTCAGAGACTAGCGGGAGTAAATGAGCAGTTCTTC	CASSLGQRLAGVNEQFF
TRBD2	TRBV5-5	-	TRBJ2-3	TGTGCCAGCACCCCCGGGGGGGGTCACTTCGGCACAGATACGCAGTATTTT	CASTPGGGHFGTDTQYF
TRBD2	TRBV19	-	TRBJ2-1	TGTGCCAGCCGGGTCCAGCTAGCGGGAGGGGGTGAGCAGTTCTTC	CASRVQLAGGGEQFF
TRBD2	TRBV28	-	TRBJ2-3	TGTGCCAGCAGTGGCGGGGGGAGTCTCACAGATACGCAGTATTTT	CASSGGGSLTDTQYF
TRBD1	TRBV5-1	-	TRBJ1-2	TGCGCCAGCAGCCCCCAGGGGGAAGGCGGTGGCTACACCTTC	CASSPQGEGGGYTF